This is a list of T cell receptor beta chains from one sample in a study of T and B cells in COVID-19 patients. One entry per CDR3 protein, called by TCRdb with MiXCR from the multiplex PCR reads. The data contain roughly 18,000 distinct CDR3 sequences, under 30% of them singletons. Sequenced material: blood. These receptors were taken from a human donor who had recovered from COVID-19. Both conserved end residues are part of each CDR3.

v_gene	j_gene	CDR3aa
TRBV27	TRBJ1-4	CASSSDRGPSEKLFF
TRBV24-1	TRBJ1-2	CATIRDTLFGYTF
TRBV30	TRBJ2-3	CAWSKLASTDTQYF
TRBV6-2/TRBV6-3	TRBJ2-5	CASSYGAGAAGETQYF
TRBV19	TRBJ1-2	CASRQDPSYGYTF
TRBV6-1	TRBJ2-3	CASSPSGAYTDTQYF
TRBV6-2/TRBV6-3	TRBJ2-6	CASSLQGASGANVLTF
TRBV7-9	TRBJ1-4	CASSFPGQDEKLFF
TRBV20-1	TRBJ2-5	CSAMKPGQGPQYF
TRBV19	TRBJ1-1	CASTNTAGSTEAFF
TRBV6-4	TRBJ2-3	CASSPQGSADTQYF
TRBV6-5	TRBJ2-4	CASSSGTEKNIQYF
TRBV4-3	TRBJ2-6	CASSQDYSGGANVLTF
TRBV5-1	TRBJ2-3	CASSLESSGGASDTQYF
TRBV6-2/TRBV6-3	TRBJ1-2	CASRTGQGSIYGYTF
TRBV6-1	TRBJ2-5	CASSYRGVGQETQYF
TRBV20-1	TRBJ2-5	CSAGESGRETQYF
TRBV25-1	TRBJ2-2	CASSSLHSRGSWPNTGELFF
TRBV12-3/TRBV12-4	TRBJ1-1	CASSLRTANTEAFF
TRBV28	TRBJ2-3	CASRPPGTDTQYF
TRBV5-1	TRBJ2-5	CASRSGTSGGETRETQYF
TRBV5-1	TRBJ2-5	CASSFAGSTYSQETQYF
TRBV4-3	TRBJ2-7	CASSHVPGYEQYF
TRBV14	TRBJ2-7	CASSLTTGASYEQYF
TRBV19	TRBJ1-2	CASSIVNQDLYGYTF
TRBV24-1	TRBJ2-2	CATSERYWLLGMGWELFF
TRBV7-9	TRBJ1-4	CASSFQGAREKLFF
TRBV4-3	TRBJ2-3	CASSQAGPGGADTQYF
TRBV11-2	TRBJ1-4	CASSREGTINEKLFF
TRBV6-5	TRBJ1-2	CASSYGTGGPYGYTF
TRBV19	TRBJ1-1	CASNGQGSMNTEAFF
TRBV20-1	TRBJ2-1	CSATDRGPLGDEQFF
TRBV19	TRBJ2-2	CAPTVRAGGMNTGELFF
TRBV7-2	TRBJ2-3	CASSLGSTDTQYF
TRBV29-1	TRBJ2-5	CSVEVGGTETQYF
TRBV19	TRBJ2-7	CASSIIAGEQYF
TRBV6-2/TRBV6-3	TRBJ2-2	CASSYAGGRIGELFF
TRBV19	TRBJ2-7	CASSIAAGADNEQYF
TRBV6-2/TRBV6-3	TRBJ2-3	CASTPLGGNTDTQYF
TRBV18	TRBJ2-7	CASSPSTGTNAYEQYF
TRBV19	TRBJ2-7	CASSSKPGSYEQYF
TRBV18	TRBJ1-4	CASSPKNEKLFF
TRBV19	TRBJ1-4	CASTTRQGGSNGKLFF
TRBV7-6	TRBJ2-1	CASSRGWGNEQFF
TRBV6-1	TRBJ2-2	CASSEPGHNTGELFF
TRBV29-1	TRBJ2-3	CSVEWDTQYF
TRBV5-6	TRBJ2-3	CASSLRRSGGDKDTQYF
TRBV27	TRBJ1-1	CATKETGRTEAFF
TRBV7-2	TRBJ2-3	CASSLQTGGADTQYF
TRBV20-1	TRBJ2-3	CSAPRGGGVTDTQYF
TRBV7-3	TRBJ1-2	CASSPGTANYGYTF
TRBV19	TRBJ2-2	CASSIQGNTGELFF
TRBV6-1	TRBJ1-4	CASSEVGRGLEEKLFF
TRBV19	TRBJ2-7	CASSRGPQYEQYF
TRBV20-1	TRBJ1-5	CSASPGHSNQPQHF
TRBV4-1	TRBJ2-1	CASSQDPRVNEQFF
TRBV6-1	TRBJ2-5	CASSAIVAGGPKETQYF
TRBV12-3/TRBV12-4	TRBJ2-3	CASRILRDLGDTQYF